The text below deals with one T cell receptor beta chain. This clonotype came up many times. Its recognized antigen is unknown. No qualities accompany the bases; no much larger clone lies one base away. Library preparation was by PCR. The listed sequencing device is Illumina HiSeq 2500. TCRdb's own reprocessing of the public reads used fastp at Q25 and MiXCR and kept productive beta chains. Under each unique CDR3 protein, matching rows form one entry showing the most common genes and DNA. Within this sample are about 13,000 distinct CDR3 sequences, with around 11% of them counted one time only. The top ten clonotypes cover more than 25% of the sample. These data belong to a study of CXCR3 chemokines and chemotherapy response in bladder cancer (dated by TCRdb to between 2020 and 2023). Regarding the study in general: The study tested whether activity of the CXCR3 chemokine system within human bladder cancer tumors predicted response to chemotherapy.

Trimming removed 3 bases from V and 8 bases from J, leaving 18 bases between the germline ends. From its cysteine to its phenylalanine, the CDR3 spans 15 amino acids. Only the CDR3 portion is preserved as DNA: 45 bases, with reading frame beginning at the first base. Via the germline V gene, CDR1 is KGHDR and CDR2 SFDVKD. Sampling was carried out from a patient whose treatment included neoadjuvant chemotherapy. The receptor chain draws on TRBV24-1 and TRBJ1-2; TRBD1 is a possible D gene, resting on 6 matching bases. This TCR was sampled from a human donor with bladder cancer that did not respond to neoadjuvant chemotherapy. At the DNA level, the sequence is TGTGCCACCAGTGATCCCGGGACAACAATCTGGGGCTACACCTTC. This translates into CATSDPGTTIWGYTF.